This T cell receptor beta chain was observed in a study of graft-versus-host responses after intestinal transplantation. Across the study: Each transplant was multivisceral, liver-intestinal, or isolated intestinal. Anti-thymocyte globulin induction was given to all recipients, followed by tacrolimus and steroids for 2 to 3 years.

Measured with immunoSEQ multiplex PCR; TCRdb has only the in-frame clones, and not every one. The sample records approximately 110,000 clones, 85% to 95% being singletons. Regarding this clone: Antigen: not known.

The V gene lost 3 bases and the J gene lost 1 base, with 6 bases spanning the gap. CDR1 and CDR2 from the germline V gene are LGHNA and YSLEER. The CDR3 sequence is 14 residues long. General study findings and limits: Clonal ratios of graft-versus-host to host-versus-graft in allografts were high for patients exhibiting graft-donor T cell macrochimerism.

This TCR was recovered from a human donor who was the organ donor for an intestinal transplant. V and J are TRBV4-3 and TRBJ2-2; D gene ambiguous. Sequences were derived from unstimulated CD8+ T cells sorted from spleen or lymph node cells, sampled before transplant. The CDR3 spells CASSQGLNTGELFF. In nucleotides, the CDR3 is TGCGCCAGCAGCCAGGGATTGAACACCGGGGAGCTGTTTTTT.